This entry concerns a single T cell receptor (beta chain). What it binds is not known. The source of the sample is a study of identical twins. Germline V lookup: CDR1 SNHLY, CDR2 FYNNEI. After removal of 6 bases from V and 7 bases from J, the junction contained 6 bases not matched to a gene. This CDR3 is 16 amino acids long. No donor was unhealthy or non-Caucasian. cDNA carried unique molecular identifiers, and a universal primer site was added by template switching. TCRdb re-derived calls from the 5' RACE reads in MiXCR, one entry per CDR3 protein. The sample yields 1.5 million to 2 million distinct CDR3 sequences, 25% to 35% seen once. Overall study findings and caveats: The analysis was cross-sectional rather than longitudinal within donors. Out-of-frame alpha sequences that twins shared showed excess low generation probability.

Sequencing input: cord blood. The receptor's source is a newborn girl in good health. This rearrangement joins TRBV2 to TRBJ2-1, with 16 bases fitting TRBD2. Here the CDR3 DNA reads TGTGCCAGCAGGACGGGACTAGCGGGGGGGCGGAATGAGCAGTTCTTC. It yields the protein CASRTGLAGGRNEQFF.